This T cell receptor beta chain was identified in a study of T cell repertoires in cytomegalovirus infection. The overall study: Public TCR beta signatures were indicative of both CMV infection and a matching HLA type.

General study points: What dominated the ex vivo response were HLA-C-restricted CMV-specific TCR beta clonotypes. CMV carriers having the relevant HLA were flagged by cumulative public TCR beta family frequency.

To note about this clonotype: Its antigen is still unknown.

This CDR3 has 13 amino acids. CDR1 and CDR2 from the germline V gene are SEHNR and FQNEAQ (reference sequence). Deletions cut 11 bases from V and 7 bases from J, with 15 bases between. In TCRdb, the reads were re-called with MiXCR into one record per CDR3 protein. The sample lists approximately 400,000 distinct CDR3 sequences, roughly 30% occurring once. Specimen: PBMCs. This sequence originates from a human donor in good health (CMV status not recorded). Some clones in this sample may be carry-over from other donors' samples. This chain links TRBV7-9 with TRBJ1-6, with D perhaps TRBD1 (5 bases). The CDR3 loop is CAGTPLWNSPLHF. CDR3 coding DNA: TGTGCCGGGACCCCCCTTTGGAATTCACCCCTCCACTTT. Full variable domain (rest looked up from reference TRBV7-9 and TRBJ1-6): DTGVSQNPRHKITKRGQNVTFRCDPISEHNRLYWYRQTLGQGPEFLTYFQNEAQLEKSRLLSDRFSAERPKGSFSTLEIQRTEQGDSAMYLCAGTPLWNSPLHFGNGTRLTVT.